The sequence of this T cell receptor (beta chain) was determined in a study of T cell clones after liver transplantation. Whole-study context: Apart from a few HCV-positive recipients, transplants were for non-autoimmune, non-viral reasons.

V lost 7 bases to trimming and J lost 2 bases, with 12 bases between them. The germline CDR1 and CDR2 sequences are MDHEN and SYDVKM. CDR3 length equals 13 residues. Assay: immunoSEQ multiplex PCR; the TCRdb copy retains only in-frame clones and omits some. The sample holds 65,000 to 95,000 clones; 80% are singletons and the top ten take about 0.63%. This sequence was found in a human donor who received a liver transplant. V gene TRBV28 combines with J gene TRBJ2-7; D not certain. Sequencing was performed on CD4+ T cells from blood, taken before liver transplant. For the CDR3, the DNA is TGTGCCAGCACTAGACCCATAACCTACGAGCAGTACTTC. Protein product: CASTRPITYEQYF.